Listed below are T cell receptor beta chains from one sample, sequenced in a study of memory CD4+ T cells and cytomegalovirus serostatus. Using immunoSEQ multiplex PCR, the repertoire was profiled, and TCRdb retains in-frame clones only, with some absent. Among 60,000 to 75,000 clones, around 80% were seen once, and the ten largest hold over 0.4%. The sequencing input was memory CD4+ T cells from blood. The receptors stem from an adult in good health and CMV-seronegative. Some clones in this sample may be carry-over from other donors' samples. CDR3s include the opening cysteine and the closing phenylalanine or tryptophan.

v_gene | len | CDR3aa
TRBV28 | 22 | CASSLGTVLGLAGGPGSYEQYF
TRBV4-3 | 11 | CASSHYNEQFF
TRBV11-2 | 15 | CASSLISGRTYEQYF
TRBV10-3 | 15 | CAISESRMNTGELFF
TRBV5-4 | 14 | CASSLSPSENEQFF
TRBV9 | 14 | CASSVEGQGLEAFF
TRBV7-2 | 15 | CASSVQGSGSYEQYF
TRBV18 | 15 | CASSLRPDLLDEQFF
TRBV18 | 14 | CASSPRTGDTEAFF
TRBV5-8 | 12 | CASRTEFAEQYF
TRBV11-2 | 14 | CASSRRTSLDIQYF
TRBV7-2 | 15 | CASSLVIKGNSPLHF
TRBV29-1 | 12 | CSVDTVSEKLFF
TRBV6-1 | 15 | CASTGQGAQIGGYTF
TRBV6-6 | 15 | CASSPTVAVDTEAFF
TRBV9 | 14 | CASSVGRAGDGYTF
TRBV2 | 15 | CASRSQGAANEKLFF
TRBV5-6 | 15 | CASSLAVRANTEAFF
TRBV7-9 | 14 | CASSPGTSGTPPSF
TRBV4-3 | 13 | CASSQVPRDEQYF
TRBV5-4 | 14 | CASSLQGINTEAFF
TRBV28 | 17 | CASSSSKGSGRAYEQFF
TRBV30 | 11 | CAWSWEDGYTF
TRBV27 | 16 | CASSSSLRGPGYGYTF
TRBV18 | 16 | CASSHTPRGSTDTQYF
TRBV6-5 | 12 | CASSFFGSEQYF
TRBV6-5 | 13 | CASSYEVNTEAFF
TRBV11-2 | 15 | CASSSQGLTNEKLFF
TRBV29-1 | 13 | CSVSQGRKETQYF
TRBV4-1 | 15 | CASSLRERTNEKLFF
TRBV9 | 12 | CASTTGDSSYTF
TRBV7-2 | 15 | CASSLRTGYNEKLFF
TRBV19 | 15 | CASSTPIAGNQPQHF
TRBV9 | 15 | CASSVDHRGLETQYF
TRBV6-5 | 12 | CASRGPAETQYF
TRBV28 | 18 | CASRIEPRGLARTDTQYF
TRBV27 | 16 | CASSLSRVAAYNEQFF
TRBV6-6 | 15 | CASTRGSRAGTEAFF
TRBV21-1 | 16 | CASSKAGQYSNQPQHF
TRBV10-2 | 16 | CASSESVIAGENEQFF
TRBV15 | 20 | CATSRATRLAGVMLYNEQFF
TRBV30 | 12 | CAWSGRSEKLFF
TRBV5-1 | 16 | CASSLAWAGGGEKLFF
TRBV4-2 | 14 | CASSRASGDNEQFF
TRBV15 | 17 | CATSRDPQQAGGYGYTF
TRBV5-1 | 14 | CASSLGTGARKLFF
TRBV2 | 11 | CASTQQETQYF
TRBV28 | 13 | CAIEDPQGNEQFF
TRBV7-7 | 13 | CASSRERQETQYF
TRBV11-2 | 14 | CASSADRLNQPQHF
TRBV11-2 | 15 | CASSWNDREGSPLHF